These T cell receptor beta chains were read from a single sample in a study of cytomegalovirus exposure and HLA in healthy donors. TCRdb keeps only in-frame clones here, not all; method: immunoSEQ multiplex PCR. Counted here are approximately 180,000 clones, over 60% occurring once; the ten biggest clones make up 1.1%. Sequencing was carried out using PBMCs. These TCRs come from a woman aged 35 to 49 in good health and CMV-seronegative. CDR3s include the opening cysteine and the closing phenylalanine or tryptophan. Fields, in order: V gene, J gene, D gene, clone size, CDR3 protein, CDR3 DNA. A D gene is named only where the DNA matches it firmly. Rows may omit the clone size; those that give it use once, few, many or a size class.

v_call: TRBV19
j_call: TRBJ1-2
d_call: .
clone_size: .
cdr3_aa: CASSIGGDGYTF
cdr3_nt: TGTGCCAGTAGTATAGGGGGGGATGGCTACACCTTC

v_call: TRBV19
j_call: TRBJ2-6
d_call: .
clone_size: .
cdr3_aa: CASSIWTASSGANVLTF
cdr3_nt: TGTGCCAGTAGTATCTGGACAGCGAGCTCTGGGGCCAACGTCCTGACTTTC

v_call: TRBV7-9
j_call: TRBJ1-2
d_call: TRBD1
clone_size: .
cdr3_aa: CASSLGADRPSGYGYTF
cdr3_nt: TGTGCCAGCAGCTTGGGAGCGGACAGGCCTTCCGGCTATGGCTACACCTTC

v_call: TRBV9
j_call: TRBJ2-1
d_call: TRBD1
clone_size: .
cdr3_aa: CASSGRQGPPKQFF
cdr3_nt: TGTGCCAGCAGCGGACGACAGGGCCCCCCAAAGCAGTTCTTC

v_call: TRBV6-1
j_call: TRBJ2-6
d_call: TRBD2
clone_size: few
cdr3_aa: CASSSGRAGANVLTF
cdr3_nt: TGTGCCAGCAGTAGCGGGAGGGCTGGGGCCAACGTCCTGACTTTC

v_call: TRBV4-2
j_call: TRBJ2-2
d_call: .
clone_size: .
cdr3_aa: CASSELAAGTGTGELFF
cdr3_nt: TGTGCCAGCAGCGAACTGGCCGCGGGGACGGGTACCGGGGAGCTGTTTTTT

v_call: TRBV27
j_call: TRBJ2-7
d_call: .
clone_size: .
cdr3_aa: CASSLKGQGHYEQYF
cdr3_nt: TGTGCCAGCAGTTTGAAGGGGCAGGGCCACTACGAGCAGTACTTC

v_call: TRBV4-1
j_call: TRBJ2-1
d_call: .
clone_size: .
cdr3_aa: CASSQDPYFEQFF
cdr3_nt: TGCGCCAGCAGCCAAGACCCATACTTTGAGCAGTTCTTC

v_call: TRBV19
j_call: TRBJ2-3
d_call: TRBD1
clone_size: few
cdr3_aa: CATSPRDSPLRSTDTQYF
cdr3_nt: TGTGCCACCTCCCCCCGGGACAGCCCACTTCGGAGCACAGATACGCAGTATTTT

v_call: TRBV11-3
j_call: TRBJ1-2
d_call: .
clone_size: .
cdr3_aa: CASSSPGARGYTF
cdr3_nt: TGTGCCAGCAGCTCCCCAGGGGCGCGGGGCTACACCTTC

v_call: TRBV6-1
j_call: TRBJ1-5
d_call: .
clone_size: .
cdr3_aa: CASILELGQPQHF
cdr3_nt: .

v_call: TRBV19
j_call: TRBJ1-3
d_call: TRBD1
clone_size: .
cdr3_aa: CASSTLGQGAYTIYF
cdr3_nt: TGTGCCAGTAGCACCCTGGGACAGGGGGCTTACACCATATATTTT

v_call: TRBV30
j_call: TRBJ2-3
d_call: TRBD1
clone_size: .
cdr3_aa: CAWLAGTGGPWGTQYF
cdr3_nt: TGTGCCTGGCTGGCGGGGACAGGGGGCCCATGGGGTACGCAGTATTTT

v_call: TRBV2
j_call: TRBJ2-3
d_call: TRBD2
clone_size: .
cdr3_aa: CASRATSFTDTQYF
cdr3_nt: TGTGCCAGCAGAGCGACTAGCTTCACAGATACGCAGTATTTT